This TCR beta chain is drawn from a study of T cell responses to AZD1222 COVID-19 vaccine. Clones were read by immunoSEQ multiplex PCR, and TCRdb kept only the in-frame ones, dropping some. Here the sample spans about 160,000 clones, 88% being singletons. Regarding the study as a whole: Spike-specific TCR breadth and depth both grew after two AZD1222 doses.

The CDR3 loop spans 14 amino acids. Germline V gene sequence: CDR1 SGHTA, CDR2 FQGTGA. V lost 6 bases and J 1 base, leaving 12 bases between the germline ends. This clone was recorded once. What it binds is unknown. This sequence originates from an adult in good health. Material: peripheral blood, obtained on day 0 of AZD1222 vaccination. This chain joins TRBV7-3 and TRBJ2-5; unclear D gene. The CDR3: CASSRSGIQETQYF. In DNA form, the CDR3 reads TGTGCCAGCAGTCGATCAGGTATCCAAGAGACCCAGTACTTC.